This T cell receptor beta chain originates from a study of shared clonotypes between healthy human individuals. The data were produced by immunoSEQ multiplex PCR, yet TCRdb's version contains in-frame clones alone and is incomplete. The table lists millions of clones, about 95% of them singletons. Naive CD8 populations comprised CD45RO-negative cells positively selected for CCR7, excluding terminally differentiated effector memory CD45RA+ cells. CDR1 is SEHNR and CDR2 is FQNEAQ in the germline V gene (reference sequence). The length of the CDR3 is 16 residues. The trim removed 5 bases at V and 4 bases at J, leaving 10 bases unmatched.

The chain links TRBV7-9 to TRBJ2-5; 10 bases align to TRBD2. The sequencing input was naive CD8+ T cells sorted from blood. The receptor was isolated from a man between 18 and 35 years old in good health. In DNA, the CDR3 is TGTGCCAGCAGCCCGGTGGTAGCGGGAGGAGGAGAGACCCAGTACTTC. Translated: CASSPVVAGGGETQYF.